A selection of T cell receptor beta chains follows, all from one sample in a study of response to subunit inactivated influenza vaccine. TCRdb reprocessed the RT-PCR reads with MiXCR, giving one entry per CDR3 protein. The repertoire consists of around 540,000 distinct CDR3 sequences, with 10% to 15% occurring once and the leading ten covering more than 8.5%. This specimen was PBMCs from blood, taken on the day of vaccination. The receptors were sampled from a man between 45 and 60 years old who received an inactivated influenza vaccine. Both conserved end residues are part of each CDR3. D genes are given only for firm matches. Some rows have no size entry. The others give once, few or many, or a class for an expanded clone.

abundance | j_gene | v_gene | d_gene | CDR3nt | CDR3aa
few | TRBJ2-5 | TRBV20-1 | TRBD2 | TGCAGTGCTAGAGGCGGTGCGGGAGGACCGCTCGAGACCCAGTACTTC | CSARGGAGGPLETQYF
few | TRBJ2-2 | TRBV25-1 | TRBD2 | TGTGCCAGCAGGACTAGCGGGAGGACCGGGGAGCTGTTTTTT | CASRTSGRTGELFF
NA | TRBJ1-1 | TRBV18 | NA | TGTGCCAGCTCAGGACAGAAGAACACTGAAGCTTTCTTT | CASSGQKNTEAFF
NA | TRBJ2-1 | TRBV9 | NA | TGTGCCAGCAGCGTAGGCCCGAGGGGTAATGAGCAGTTCTTC | CASSVGPRGNEQFF
many | TRBJ2-7 | TRBV5-1 | NA | TGCGCCAGCAGCTTGACAGCCGGGCGAACCTACGAGCAGTACTTC | CASSLTAGRTYEQYF
NA | TRBJ2-3 | TRBV5-8 | NA | TGTGCCAGCAGCTTGGCCCCGACGAACACAGATACGCAGTATTTT | CASSLAPTNTDTQYF
NA | TRBJ2-5 | TRBV20-1 | NA | TGCAGTGCTAGAGTGATTAGCCAGGAGACCCAGTACTTC | CSARVISQETQYF
few | TRBJ2-5 | TRBV15 | NA | TGTGCCACCAGCTCCCTGCGGCAGGGGTTTTCAGAGACCCAGTACTTC | CATSSLRQGFSETQYF
few | TRBJ2-7 | TRBV28 | TRBD2 | TGTGCCAGCCAAAGACTAGCGGAGACCTACGAGCAGTACTTC | CASQRLAETYEQYF
many | TRBJ2-7 | TRBV5-1 | TRBD1 | TGCGCCAGCAGCACGGGACAGGGCGCCAACGAGCAGTACTTC | CASSTGQGANEQYF
NA | TRBJ2-1 | TRBV20-1 | TRBD2 | TGCAGTGCCCGGACTAGTATCACGAATGAGCAGTTCTTC | CSARTSITNEQFF
many | TRBJ2-5 | TRBV6-5 | NA | TGTGCCAGCAGTTACTCGACTACGGCGGGCCAAGAGACCCAGTACTTC | CASSYSTTAGQETQYF
NA | TRBJ1-1 | TRBV6-2/TRBV6-3 | NA | TGTGCCAGCCAGGGGACCTCGGGGGCTTTCTTT | CASQGTSGAFF
NA | TRBJ2-5 | TRBV18 | NA | TGTGCCAGCTCACCAGGGACGGTACAGCAAGAGACCCAGTACTTC | CASSPGTVQQETQYF
few | TRBJ2-1 | TRBV29-1 | TRBD2 | TGCAGCGTTGAAACAGGGACCACTAGCGGGATATACAATGAGCAGTTCTTC | CSVETGTTSGIYNEQFF
NA | TRBJ2-7 | TRBV7-2 | TRBD2 | TGTGCCAGCAGCTTAGTCAGCGGGGGGCCAACAGGGTACGAGCAGTACTTC | CASSLVSGGPTGYEQYF
NA | TRBJ2-1 | TRBV7-2 | TRBD2 | TGTGCCAGCAGCTTAGCGCTCCGACTAGCGGGGGGGCTGTACAATGAGCAGTTCTTC | CASSLALRLAGGLYNEQFF
NA | TRBJ2-2 | TRBV7-2 | NA | TGTGCCAGCAGCTTAGGGGGGGTCGGGGAGCTGTTTTTT | CASSLGGVGELFF
NA | TRBJ1-3 | TRBV6-5 | NA | TGTGCCGTCTCCAGCTCTGGAAACACCATATATTTT | CAVSSSGNTIYF
NA | TRBJ2-1 | TRBV20-1 | NA | TGCAGTGCTAGCCCCCCGAGCGGTAAACCCTACAATGAGCAGTTCTTC | CSASPPSGKPYNEQFF
many | TRBJ2-5 | TRBV3-1 | NA | TGTGCCAGCAGCCAAGGCTGGGACGGCGAAGAGACCCAGTACTTC | CASSQGWDGEETQYF
many | TRBJ1-1 | TRBV2 | NA | TGTGCCACCCAACAGTTAAACACTGAAGCTTTCTTT | CATQQLNTEAFF
NA | TRBJ2-7 | TRBV20-1 | NA | TGCAGTGCTGGCTTAGGGGGCTCCTACGAGCAGTACTTC | CSAGLGGSYEQYF
NA | TRBJ2-5 | TRBV20-1 | TRBD1 | TGCAGTGTTGACAGGGTCCACGAGACCCAGTACTTC | CSVDRVHETQYF
NA | TRBJ2-6 | TRBV20-1 | TRBD1 | TGCAGTGCTAGTTACAGGGGATCTGGGGCCAACGTCCTGACTTTC | CSASYRGSGANVLTF
many | TRBJ1-1 | TRBV28 | NA | TGTGCCAGCAGTAGCCGGCACGCTGAAGCTTTCTTT | CASSSRHAEAFF
NA | TRBJ2-5 | TRBV15 | TRBD2 | TGTGCCACCAGCATCGCACTAGCGGACCCTCCAGGGACCCAGTACTTC | CATSIALADPPGTQYF
NA | TRBJ2-3 | TRBV18 | TRBD2 | TGTGCCAGCTCACCTGGACTAGCGGTAAACGCAGATACGCAGTATTTT | CASSPGLAVNADTQYF
many | TRBJ2-1 | TRBV6-2/TRBV6-3 | NA | TGTGCCAGCGGACCGGGCCTCGAGCAGTTCTTC | CASGPGLEQFF
many | TRBJ2-7 | TRBV28 | NA | TGTGCCAGCAGGGCCTACGAGCAGTACTTC | CASRAYEQYF
NA | TRBJ2-7 | TRBV6-1 | TRBD1 | TGTGCCAGCAGGGCCGGGACAGGCCTTTTAAGCTCCTACGAGCAGTACTTC | CASRAGTGLLSSYEQYF
NA | TRBJ2-7 | TRBV7-2 | TRBD1 | TGTGCCAGCAGCGTGAGAGACAGGGGGCGCGCCTACGAGCAGTACTTC | CASSVRDRGRAYEQYF
NA | TRBJ2-6 | TRBV3-1 | TRBD1 | TGTGCCAGCAGCCAAGGGGCAGGGGGTGCGGGGGCCAACGTCCTGACTTTC | CASSQGAGGAGANVLTF
few | TRBJ2-7 | TRBV5-6 | NA | TGTGCCAGCAGCTTGAGGTATCGGCGCGGGGGCTCTTCCTACGAGCAGTACTTC | CASSLRYRRGGSSYEQYF
many | TRBJ2-4 | TRBV20-1 | NA | TGCAGTGCTAAAATGGGGGTCGGGGACATTCAGTACTTC | CSAKMGVGDIQYF
once | TRBJ1-6 | TRBV6-5 | TRBD1 | TGTGCCAGCAGTTCTCCAGGGGGACCCTTTGCACCCCTCCACTTT | CASSSPGGPFAPLHF
many | TRBJ1-5 | TRBV18 | NA | TGTGCCAGCTCCAAGGACGGACTCAATCAGCCCCAGCATTTT | CASSKDGLNQPQHF
many | TRBJ2-3 | TRBV3-1 | NA | TGTGCCAGCAGCCTACCTAGCACAGATACGCAGTATTTT | CASSLPSTDTQYF
few | TRBJ2-3 | TRBV6-1 | TRBD1 | TGTGCCAGCAGACGACAGGGGGCCGGTGCAGATACGCAGTATTTT | CASRRQGAGADTQYF
NA | TRBJ1-5 | TRBV5-1 | NA | TGCGCCAGCAGCTTGGATTCACATAAGGGATGGCCCCAGCATTTT | CASSLDSHKGWPQHF
NA | TRBJ1-2 | TRBV6-4 | TRBD1 | TGTGCCAGCAGAGACTACCGGGACAGGGGTACGGGTCCCTATGGCTACACCTTC | CASRDYRDRGTGPYGYTF
NA | TRBJ2-2 | TRBV9 | NA | TGTGCCAGCAGCGTAGGGTTGGGCTCGAACACCGGGGAGCTGTTTTTT | CASSVGLGSNTGELFF
NA | TRBJ1-3 | TRBV5-4 | TRBD1 | TGTGCCAGCAGCTTGAAGGGGGCTAGTTCTGGAAACACCATATATTTT | CASSLKGASSGNTIYF
NA | TRBJ2-5 | TRBV29-1 | NA | TGCAGCGTCGCGCGAACCCCAGAGACCCAGTACTTC | CSVARTPETQYF
NA | TRBJ1-2 | TRBV3-1 | NA | TGTGCCAGCAGCCGGGCACAGGGCGGCTACACCTTC | CASSRAQGGYTF
NA | TRBJ2-5 | TRBV28 | TRBD1 | TGTGCCAGCAGTTTATGGGGCGAGGGGGCTCGGGAGACCCAGTACTTC | CASSLWGEGARETQYF
NA | TRBJ2-2 | TRBV20-1 | NA | TGCAGTGCTAAGGACAGAGACGGGGAGCTGTTTTTT | CSAKDRDGELFF
NA | TRBJ2-3 | TRBV27 | NA | TGTGCCAGCAGACGACCGGCGGGAACGCAGTATTTT | CASRRPAGTQYF
few | TRBJ2-5 | TRBV7-9 | NA | TGTGCCAGCAGCTTAGACGTGTATCGGGGCCGGTTGGAGACCCAGTACTTC | CASSLDVYRGRLETQYF
NA | TRBJ1-2 | TRBV7-9 | NA | TGTGCCAGCAGCTTAGCGTTAAGCTATGGCTACACCTTC | CASSLALSYGYTF
many | TRBJ2-2 | TRBV3-1 | NA | TGTGCCAGCAGCCAAGGGGGCAGTCAGAACGGGGAGCTGTTTTTT | CASSQGGSQNGELFF